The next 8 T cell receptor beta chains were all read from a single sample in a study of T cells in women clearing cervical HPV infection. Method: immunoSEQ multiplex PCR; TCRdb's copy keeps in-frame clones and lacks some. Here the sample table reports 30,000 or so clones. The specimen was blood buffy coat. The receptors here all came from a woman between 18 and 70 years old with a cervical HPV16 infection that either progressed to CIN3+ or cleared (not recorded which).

CDR3 DNA, as far as it was read: TGTGCCACCAGCAGAGAAGGAGGGGGAGCCCCCCCCACAGATACG. Protein product: CATSREGGGAPPTDT. The entire CDR3 protein reads CATSREGGGAPPTDTQYF. The rearrangement links TRBV15 to TRBJ2-3; D tentatively reads TRBD1 or TRBD2 (6 bases each). The sequence runs out 3 residues before the end of the CDR3; the remainder is reconstructed from the germline J gene. There are 18 residues in the CDR3. V lost 0 bases and J 2 bases, leaving 18 bases between the germline ends. The V gene's germline CDR1 is LNHNV and CDR2 YYDKDF (reference sequence).

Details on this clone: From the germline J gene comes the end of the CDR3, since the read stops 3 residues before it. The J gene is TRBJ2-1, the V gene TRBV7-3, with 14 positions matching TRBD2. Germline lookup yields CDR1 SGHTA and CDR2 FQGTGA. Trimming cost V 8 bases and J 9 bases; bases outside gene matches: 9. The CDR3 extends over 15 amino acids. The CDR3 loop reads CASGKGLAGVREQFF. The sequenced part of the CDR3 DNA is TGTGCCAGCGGTAAGGGACTAGCGGGAGTACGTGAG.

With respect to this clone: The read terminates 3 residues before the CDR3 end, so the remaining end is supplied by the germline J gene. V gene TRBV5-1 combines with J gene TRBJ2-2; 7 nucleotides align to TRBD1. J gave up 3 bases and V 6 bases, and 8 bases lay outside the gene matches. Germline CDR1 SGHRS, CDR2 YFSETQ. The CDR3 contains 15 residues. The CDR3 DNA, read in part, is TGCGCCAGCAACGAACAGGGGCGGTACACCGGGGAG. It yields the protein CASNEQGRYTGE. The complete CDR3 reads CASNEQGRYTGELFF. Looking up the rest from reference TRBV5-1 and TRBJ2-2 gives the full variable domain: KAGVTQTPRYLIKTRGQQVTLSCSPISGHRSVSWYQQTPGQGLQFLFEYFSETQRNKGNFPGRFSGRQFSNSRSEMNVSTLELGDSALYLCASNEQGRYTGELFFGEGSRLTVL.

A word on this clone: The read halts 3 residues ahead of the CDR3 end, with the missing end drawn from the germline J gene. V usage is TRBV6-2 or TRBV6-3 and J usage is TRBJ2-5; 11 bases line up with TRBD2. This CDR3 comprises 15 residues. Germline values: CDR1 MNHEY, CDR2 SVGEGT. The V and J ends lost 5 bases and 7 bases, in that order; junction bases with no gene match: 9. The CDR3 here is CASSPSLAGDGTQYF. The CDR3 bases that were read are TGTGCCAGCAGTCCGTCACTAGCGGGAGATGGGACC.

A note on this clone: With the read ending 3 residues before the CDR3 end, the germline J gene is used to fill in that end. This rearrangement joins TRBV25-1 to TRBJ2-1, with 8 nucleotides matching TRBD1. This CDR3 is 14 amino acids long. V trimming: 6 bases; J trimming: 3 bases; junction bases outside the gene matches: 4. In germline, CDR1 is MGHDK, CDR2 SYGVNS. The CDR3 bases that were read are TGTGCCAGCAGGGAGGACAGGGACTACAATGAG. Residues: CASREDRDYNE. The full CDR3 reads CASREDRDYNEQFF.

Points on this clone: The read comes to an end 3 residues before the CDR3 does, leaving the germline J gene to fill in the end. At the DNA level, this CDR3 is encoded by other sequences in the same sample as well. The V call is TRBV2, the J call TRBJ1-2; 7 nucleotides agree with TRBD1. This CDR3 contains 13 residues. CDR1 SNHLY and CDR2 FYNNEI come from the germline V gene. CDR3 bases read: TGTGCCAGCAGACAGGGGAGCTCGGACGGC. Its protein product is CASRQGSSDG. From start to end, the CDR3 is CASRQGSSDGYTF.

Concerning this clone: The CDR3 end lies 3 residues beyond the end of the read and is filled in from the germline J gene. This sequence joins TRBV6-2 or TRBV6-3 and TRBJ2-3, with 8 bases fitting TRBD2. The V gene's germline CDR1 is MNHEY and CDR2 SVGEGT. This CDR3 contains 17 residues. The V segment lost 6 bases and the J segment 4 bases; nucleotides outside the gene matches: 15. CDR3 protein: CASRLRQSRGLADTQYF. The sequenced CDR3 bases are TGTGCCAGCAGACTACGGCAGAGTCGGGGACTAGCAGATACG.

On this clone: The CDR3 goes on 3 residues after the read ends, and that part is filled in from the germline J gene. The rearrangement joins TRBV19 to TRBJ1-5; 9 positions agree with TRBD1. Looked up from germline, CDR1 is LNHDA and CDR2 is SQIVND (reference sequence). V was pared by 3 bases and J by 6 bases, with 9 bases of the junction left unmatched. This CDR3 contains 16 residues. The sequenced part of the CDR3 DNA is TGTGCCAGTAGTATTTCGTCGGACAGGGGTATTCAGCCC. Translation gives CASSISSDRGIQP. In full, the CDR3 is CASSISSDRGIQPQHF. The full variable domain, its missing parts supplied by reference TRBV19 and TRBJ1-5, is DGGITQSPKYLFRKEGQNVTLSCEQNLNHDAMYWYRQDPGQGLRLIYYSQIVNDFQKGDIAEGYSVSREKKESFPLTVTSAQKNPTAFYLCASSISSDRGIQPQHFGDGTRLSIL.